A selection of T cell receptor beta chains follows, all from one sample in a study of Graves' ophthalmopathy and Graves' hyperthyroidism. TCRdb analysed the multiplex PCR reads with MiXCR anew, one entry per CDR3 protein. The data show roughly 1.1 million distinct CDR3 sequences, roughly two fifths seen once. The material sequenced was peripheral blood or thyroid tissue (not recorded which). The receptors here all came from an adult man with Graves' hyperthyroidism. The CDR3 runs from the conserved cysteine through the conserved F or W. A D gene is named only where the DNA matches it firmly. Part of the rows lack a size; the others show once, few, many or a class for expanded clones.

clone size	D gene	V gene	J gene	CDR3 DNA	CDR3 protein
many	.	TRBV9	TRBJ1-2	TGTGCCAGCAGGGCTCGGTGGGCCCGGTCGGTAATGGATGGCTACACCTTC	CASRARWARSVMDGYTF
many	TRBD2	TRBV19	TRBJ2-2	TGTGCCAGTAGTAGGACTAGCGGGACAACCGGGGAGCTGTTTTTT	CASSRTSGTTGELFF
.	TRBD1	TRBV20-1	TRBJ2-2	TGCAGTGCTAGGAGAACAGGGGCCGGGGAGCTGCTTTTT	CSARRTGAGELLF
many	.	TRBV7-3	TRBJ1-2	TGTGCCAGCAGCGCAACCCTGGGAACGCCGTTGCTTTTC	CASSATLGTPLLF
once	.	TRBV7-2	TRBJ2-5	TGTGCCAGCAGCGTTAACAGGGACCCAGAGACCCAGTACTTC	CASSVNRDPETQYF
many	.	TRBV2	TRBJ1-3	TGTGCCATCCGACAGTCGGCCTCTGGAAACACCATATATTTT	CAIRQSASGNTIYF
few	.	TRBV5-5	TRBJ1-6	TGTGCCAGCAGCGCTATCTTTCACACAGAAGAATTTAATTCACCCCTCCACTTT	CASSAIFHTEEFNSPLHF
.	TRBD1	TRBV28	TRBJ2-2	TGTGCCAGCAGACGCGGGACAGGGTACACCGGGGAGCTGTTTTTT	CASRRGTGYTGELFF
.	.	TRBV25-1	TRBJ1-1	TGTGCCAGCGTTGGGGGTAGGACCACTGAAGCTTTCTTT	CASVGGRTTEAFF
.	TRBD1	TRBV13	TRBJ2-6	TGTGCCAGCAGCTTGACAGGGGTGGCACCTGGGGCCAACGTCCTGACTTTC	CASSLTGVAPGANVLTF
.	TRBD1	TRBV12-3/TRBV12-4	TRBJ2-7	TGTGCCAGCACTTGGACAGGTATAAGTTACGAGCAGTACTTC	CASTWTGISYEQYF
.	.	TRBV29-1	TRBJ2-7	TGCAGCGTTGGGGGGGGCCGGTACGAGCAGTACTTC	CSVGGGRYEQYF
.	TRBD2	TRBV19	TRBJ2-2	TGTGCCAGTAGCACACTAGCGCCCGGGGAGCTGTTTTTT	CASSTLAPGELFF
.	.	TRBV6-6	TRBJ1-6	TGTGCCAGCGAAAAGGGTGGTGGTTTGGGCAGTAATTCACCCCTCCACTTT	CASEKGGGLGSNSPLHF
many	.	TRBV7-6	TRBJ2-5	TGTGCCAGCAGCTTAATGGGGGGCCAAGAGACCCAGTACTTC	CASSLMGGQETQYF
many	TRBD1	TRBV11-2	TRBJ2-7	TGTGCCAGCAGCTTGGGACAGCACGAGCAGTACTTC	CASSLGQHEQYF
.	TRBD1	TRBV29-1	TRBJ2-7	TGCAGCGTTGAAGATCTAGAGGGGGCGTCCGAGCAGTACTTC	CSVEDLEGASEQYF
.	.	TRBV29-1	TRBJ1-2	TGCAGCGTGGGAAGCTACACCTTC	CSVGSYTF
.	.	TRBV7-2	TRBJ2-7	TGTGCCAGCAGCTCCTTTGGGAAAACGGGACAAGACTACGAGCAGTACTTC	CASSSFGKTGQDYEQYF
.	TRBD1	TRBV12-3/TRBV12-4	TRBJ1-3	TGTGCCAGCAGCCCCAACCGGGACAGGGGAGGCGCTGGAAACACCATATATTTT	CASSPNRDRGGAGNTIYF
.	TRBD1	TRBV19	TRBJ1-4	TGTGCCAGCGGACAGGGGGGAGGTGAAAAACTGTTTTTT	CASGQGGGEKLFF
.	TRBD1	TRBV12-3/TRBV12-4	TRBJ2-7	TGTGCCAGCAGTATACGCGGACAGGGGGCCCACGAGCAGTACTTC	CASSIRGQGAHEQYF
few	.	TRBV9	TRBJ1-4	TGTGCCAGCAGCGTAGTCGGGACCCCGGGGGAAAAACTGTTTTTT	CASSVVGTPGEKLFF